This T cell receptor beta chain was observed in a study of human T cells and chemical hapten exposure. Study details: Alopecia universalis, totalis or areata was present in patients who were mostly female.

Overall study results and limits: Positive correlation was observed between PT1 expanded TCR counts and patch test score.

Unique molecular identifiers were linked by the library to individual cDNA molecules. A single record per CDR3 protein comes from TCRdb applying MiXCR to the RACE reads. In the table there are some 89,000 distinct CDR3 sequences, roughly 10% of which are singletons. Time point specified: patch test 2, 6 weeks after DPC sensitization. Regarding treatment: therapeutic diphenylcyclopropenone sensitization with weekly scalp DPC. Total RNA was extracted from unfractionated whole blood. The CDR3 has 13 amino acids. V gave up 8 bases and J gave up 9 bases; unmatched junction bases: 7. The germline gives CDR1 ENHRY, CDR2 SYGVKD. A word on this clonotype: The antigen remains undetermined.

This chain links TRBV10-3 with TRBJ2-1; 10 nucleotides align to TRBD2. The sequences come from whole blood, collected in connection with sensitization to the hapten diphenylcyclopropenone (DPC). The TCR originated in a woman under 40 with alopecia areata. Some clones in this sample may be carry-over from other donors' samples. In DNA form, the CDR3 reads TGTGCCATCGCGAGCGGGAGGGCCGTTGAGCAGTTCTTC. The encoded protein is CAIASGRAVEQFF.